The 25 T cell receptor beta chains presented below share a single source sample, sequenced in a study of cytomegalovirus exposure and HLA in healthy donors. 13 Jbeta primers and 60 Vbeta primers were used for the PCR. Some clones are missing from TCRdb's copy, which holds only in-frame ones; the method was immunoSEQ multiplex PCR. The table shows 130,000 to 150,000 clones, with approximately 72% occurring only once. Sequencing was performed on PBMCs. The receptors stem from a man between 40 and 49 years old in good health and CMV-seronegative.

This rearrangement joins TRBV9 to TRBJ1-5; possible D gene TRBD1, 6 bases. Trimming stripped 0 bases from V and 1 base from J, with 8 bases between. The CDR3 consists of 15 residues. The germline gives CDR1 SGDLS, CDR2 YYNGEE. Here the CDR3 DNA reads TGTGCCAGCAGCGTAGAAGGACAGAGCAATCAGCCCCAGCATTTT. Protein product: CASSVEGQSNQPQHF.

There are a few counts of this clone. The chain employs TRBV19 and TRBJ2-6; D possibly corresponds to TRBD2 (5 bases). Germline values: CDR1 LNHDA, CDR2 SQIVND (reference sequence). Trimming left V 2 bases short and J 10 bases short, with 15 bases between. CDR3 size: 15 residues. This CDR3 is CASSIITDFENVLTF. CDR3 bases: TGTGCCAGTAGTATAATAACGGACTTTGAAAACGTCCTGACTTTC.

The rearrangement uses TRBV6-1 and TRBJ2-7; D is perhaps TRBD2 (5 bases). CDR1 is MNHNS and CDR2 is SASEGT in the germline V gene. The CDR3 loop spans 13 amino acids. Trimming shortened V by 6 bases and J by 3 bases, and 12 bases separated the two germline ends. The DNA of the CDR3 is TGTGCCAGCAGCCGGGGAATAGACTACGAGCAGTACTTC. Translating it yields CASSRGIDYEQYF.

With regard to this clone: One end of the junction does not line up with germline, which may come from a read error. The CDR3 DNA reads as TGTGCCAGCAGTCACTCCTACAATGAGCAGTTCTTC. Protein sequence: CASSHSYNEQFF. This chain joins TRBV6-5 and TRBJ2-1; no reliable D call. This CDR3 is 12 amino acids long. Looked up from germline, CDR1 is MNHEY and CDR2 is SVGAGI.

In nucleotides, the CDR3 is TGCGCCAGCAGCTCCGGGGGGGGCGCGAACACTGAAGCTTTCTTT. The encoded protein is CASSSGGGANTEAFF. The rearrangement joins TRBV5-1 to TRBJ1-1; possible D gene TRBD1, 6 bases. Trimming took off 3 bases at V and 1 base at J, with 13 bases between the two ends. This CDR3 spans 15 amino acids. Germline V gene data show CDR1 as SGHRS and CDR2 as YFSETQ.

V usage is TRBV9 and J usage is TRBJ2-3, with D possibly matching TRBD1 (6 bases). The CDR3 is 16 amino acids. V was clipped by 3 bases and J by 14 bases, with 28 bases between them. Germline V gene data show CDR1 as SGDLS and CDR2 as YYNGEE. In nucleotides, the CDR3 is TGTGCCAGCAGCGACCGCTCAGCCAACCGACAAGGGGGATTGTATTTT. Its translation is CASSDRSANRQGGLYF.

This clone has a handful of counts. The rearrangement links TRBV27 to TRBJ1-2, with 8 bases matching TRBD1. V was clipped by 1 base and J by 7 bases; unmatched bases: 8. Germline CDR1 and CDR2: MNHEY and SMNVEV (reference sequence). This CDR3 has 15 residues. The DNA for the CDR3 is TGTGCCAGCAGTTTATTTCGCCAGGGGGCCTCTGGCTACACCTTC. It encodes CASSLFRQGASGYTF.

The chain joins TRBV6-4 to TRBJ2-1; TRBD2 aligns across 8 bases. Germline V CDR1 and CDR2: MRHNA, SNTAGT. This CDR3 contains 15 residues. V trimming: 4 bases; J trimming: 6 bases; junction bases outside the gene matches: 8. The CDR3 bases are TGTGCCAGCAGTGGGGGACTAGGGACCTTCAATGAGCAGTTCTTC. Translated, it gives CASSGGLGTFNEQFF.

The chain joins TRBV6-6 to TRBJ2-1; no firm D call. This CDR3 has 12 residues. Deletions cut 6 bases from V and 9 bases from J, with 12 bases between. CDR1 is MNHNY, CDR2 SVGAGI, per germline (reference sequence). The CDR3 DNA follows: TGTGCCAGCAGCTCCTCTTCCGGTGAGCAGTTCTTC. Translation gives CASSSSSGEQFF.

This sequence joins TRBV5-4 and TRBJ1-1, with D possibly being TRBD1 (5 bases). V dropped 3 bases and J dropped 3 bases, with 12 bases sitting between them. Germline-derived CDR1 and CDR2 are SGHNT and YYREEE (reference sequence). This CDR3 is 14 amino acids long. Here the CDR3 DNA reads TGTGCCAGCAGCTGGGCCCCCAGGGACACTGAAGCTTTCTTT. Amino acid sequence: CASSWAPRDTEAFF.

This chain joins TRBV5-6 and TRBJ1-2; TRBD1 agrees at 7 bases. The CDR3 runs to 13 residues. Germline trimming cut 4 bases from V and 4 bases from J; bases unmatched to any gene: 4. Germline CDR1 SGHDT, CDR2 YYEEEE. CDR3 coding DNA: TGTGCCAGCAGCCGCTACAGGGGCTATGGCTACACCTTC. It is translated as CASSRYRGYGYTF.

The chain combines TRBV2 with TRBJ1-2; 7 bases line up with TRBD1. Unmatched junction bases numbered 20, after V lost 8 bases and J lost 5 bases. The germline V gene has CDR1 SNHLY and CDR2 FYNNEI. This CDR3 comprises 17 residues. The CDR3 here is CASSDPGTEVLGYGYTF. Here the CDR3 DNA reads TGTGCCAGCTCGGACCCCGGGACAGAAGTTTTGGGGTATGGCTACACCTTC.

This clone turned up a few times. The chain carries TRBV27 and TRBJ1-1; D is ambiguous. Germline V gives CDR1 MNHEY, CDR2 SMNVEV (reference sequence). The CDR3 sequence is 12 residues long. Trimming shortened V by 8 bases and J by 5 bases, and 12 bases separated the two germline ends. In nucleotides, the CDR3 is TGTGCCAGCTATGACGCCGGGACTGAAGCTTTCTTT. Its translation: CASYDAGTEAFF.

This clone was picked up one time. V is TRBV5-1 and J is TRBJ2-2; 12 bases align to TRBD2. This CDR3 spans 16 amino acids. Germline lookup yields CDR1 SGHRS and CDR2 YFSETQ. Losses at the gene ends were 0 bases for V and 5 bases for J; bases not matched to a gene: 2. CDR3 DNA: TGCGCCAGCAGCTTGGTACTAGCGGGAGGAACCGGGGAGCTGTTTTTT. It specifies CASSLVLAGGTGELFF.

This clone occurred once. The V gene is TRBV6-1, the J gene TRBJ2-3, with D possibly matching TRBD2 (6 bases). The germline gives CDR1 MNHNS, CDR2 SASEGT. This CDR3 is built from 17 residues. Trimming pared 1 base from V and 7 bases from J, leaving 21 bases between. The chain's CDR3 is CASSEVWRLDSKNTQYF. CDR3 nucleotides: TGTGCCAGCAGTGAAGTGTGGCGACTAGATAGCAAAAATACGCAGTATTTT.

This chain joins TRBV30 and TRBJ1-2, with D unresolved. The germline V gene encodes CDR1 GTSNPN and CDR2 SVGIG (reference sequence). CDR3 length equals 13 residues. V lost 0 bases and J 3 bases, leaving 8 bases between the germline ends. CDR3 region: CAWSVVDYYGYTF. CDR3 nucleotide sequence: TGTGCCTGGAGTGTTGTCGACTACTATGGCTACACCTTC. Full variable domain (rest looked up from reference TRBV30 and TRBJ1-2): SQTIHQWPATLVQPVGSPLSLECTVEGTSNPNLYWYRQAAGRGLQLLFYSVGIGQISSEVPQNLSASRPQDRQFILSSKKLLLSDSGFYLCAWSVVDYYGYTFGSGTRLTVV.

This clone occurred a few times. An end of the junction does not agree with germline; a read error may underlie this. This sequence joins TRBV30 and TRBJ1-2; D remains ambiguous. The length of the CDR3 is 12 residues. CDR1 and CDR2 from the germline V gene are GTSNPN and SVGIG (reference sequence). CDR3 protein: CAWSVIRDGYPF. The DNA for the CDR3 is TGTGCCTGGAGTGTAATTCGGGATGGCTACCCCTTC.

The chain combines TRBV10-3 with TRBJ2-3; 8 bases align to TRBD1. V lost 0 bases to trimming and J lost 1 base; unmatched junction nucleotides: 0. Germline assignment: CDR1 ENHRY and CDR2 SYGVKD. CDR3 size: 15 residues. CDR3 sequence reads: CAISESDRGTDTQYF. The CDR3 DNA sequence: TGTGCCATCAGTGAGTCGGACAGGGGCACAGATACGCAGTATTTT.

V is TRBV27 and J is TRBJ2-1; D call uncertain. In germline, CDR1 is MNHEY, CDR2 SMNVEV (reference sequence). There are 14 residues in the CDR3. V was shortened by 1 base and J by 0 bases, with 4 bases between the two germline ends. The CDR3 DNA reads as TGTGCCAGCAGTTTATTGAGCTCCTACAATGAGCAGTTCTTC. This codes for CASSLLSSYNEQFF.

The chain is built from TRBV30 and TRBJ2-1; 11 bases are a match to TRBD2. The ends lost 0 bases at V and 0 bases at J; junction bases unmatched: 4. This CDR3 spans 17 amino acids. The germline V gene encodes CDR1 GTSNPN and CDR2 SVGIG (reference sequence). CDR3 protein: CAWSVLAGVVSYNEQFF. CDR3 bases: TGTGCCTGGAGTGTACTAGCGGGAGTTGTCTCCTACAATGAGCAGTTCTTC.

The chain employs TRBV6-6 and TRBJ2-7; 11 bases map to TRBD1. This CDR3 has 13 amino acids. Germline V CDR1 and CDR2: MNHNY, SVGAGI (reference sequence). The J segment lost 3 bases and the V segment lost 8 bases, leaving 3 bases of the junction unmatched. The CDR3 nucleotides are TGTGCCAGCGGACAGGGGGCGGTCTACGAGCAGTACTTC. Residues: CASGQGAVYEQYF.

The chain couples TRBV6-5 to TRBJ2-5; the D gene is possibly TRBD2 (6 bases). Trimming removed 4 bases at V and 5 bases at J, with 11 bases between. This CDR3 spans 13 amino acids. Germline V gives CDR1 MNHEY, CDR2 SVGAGI. This chain's CDR3 is CASSSPGRETQYF. The CDR3 DNA reads TGTGCCAGCAGTTCCCCGGGGAGGGAGACCCAGTACTTC.

V and J are TRBV5-1 and TRBJ2-7; possible D gene TRBD2, 5 bases. CDR3 length equals 12 residues. Germline loops: CDR1 SGHRS, CDR2 YFSETQ. V lost 3 bases to trimming and J lost 3 bases, with 7 bases between them. The CDR3 here is CASSSEGYEQYF. CDR3 DNA: TGCGCCAGCAGCTCCGAGGGCTACGAGCAGTACTTC.

The chain links TRBV7-8 to TRBJ2-5, with a possible D match to TRBD1 (6 bases). The germline V and J ends were trimmed by 0 bases and 7 bases, with 18 bases remaining between them. The germline CDR1 and CDR2 sequences are SGHVS and FQNEAQ. The CDR3 sequence is 16 residues long. This CDR3 is CASSLALGRGVGTQYF. CDR3 DNA: TGTGCCAGCAGCTTAGCGCTGGGCAGGGGCGTTGGGACCCAGTACTTC. Together with reference TRBV7-8 and TRBJ2-5, the CDR3 gives the full variable domain: GAGVSQSPRYKVAKRGQDVALRCDPISGHVSLFWYQQALGQGPEFLTYFQNEAQLDKSGLPSDRFFAERPEGSVSTLKIQRTQQEDSAVYLCASSLALGRGVGTQYFGPGTRLLVL.

The genes are TRBV5-5 and TRBJ1-1; 7 bases match TRBD1. There are 14 residues in the CDR3. The V gene's germline CDR1 is SGHKS and CDR2 YYEKEE (reference sequence). J was trimmed by 7 bases and V by 3 bases; bases with no gene match: 9. Here the CDR3 reads CASSSGTANDEAFF. In DNA, the CDR3 is TGTGCCAGCAGCTCAGGGACAGCTAACGATGAAGCTTTCTTT.